This T cell receptor (beta chain) was captured by sequencing in a study of blood T cell repertoires in COVID-19 (dated by TCRdb to 2020 to 2022). In the study overall: Samples from collaborators originated in the United States, Italy and Spain and spanned both the acute and convalescent phases of COVID-19. Sample metadata almost always included a de-identified subject ID, COVID-19 status, age in years and sex. Subjects who had been exposed to COVID-19, were actively infected with it, or had recovered from it provided the deeply sampled blood TCRbeta repertoires that made up the dataset. The prospective study material was composed of cDNA or gDNA derived from T cells, B-cell-depleted T cells, or PBMCs. Samples were obtained from the ongoing ImmuneRACE study (first 160 participants) and from about 1,300 subjects provided by 6 global collaborators. The repertoires were released in a freely available public database meant as a resource for research on the immune response to SARS-CoV-2. Where available, HLA class I and class II types were taken from metadata supplied by the sample provider and were not determined by assay-based typing. Points the paper makes about the study in general: How much clinical and demographic metadata was included differed by source and by participant, and the metadata was provided uncurated.

Of note for this clone: Its antigen specificity is not known. Nothing much larger sits one base from this clone, and base qualities are not available.

TCRbeta CDR3 regions were amplified from genomic DNA using the immunoSEQ Assay, a bias-controlled multiplex PCR. In the original analysis: The number of nucleated cells in each sample was estimated from the amplification of reference gene primers within the assay. Sequence reads were collapsed and filtered to measure the absolute abundance of every unique TCRbeta CDR3 rearrangement. For each sample, productive Simpson clonality was calculated as the square root of Simpson's diversity index across productive rearrangements. Held by TCRdb, this immuneACCESS table contains in-frame sequences only and omits some clones. Under half of the omission traces to an unresolved V gene where checked; the cause of the rest is unknown. The V and J calls and clone size were taken over from that table, and D and trimming were inferred from the DNA. A total of fewer than 250,000 clones appear in this sample, 85% of them only once. The ten largest clones add up to 5.5% to 7.5% of the sample.

Each collaborating institution followed its own protocols to collect whole blood in K2EDTA tubes. For TCRbeta analysis, collaborators shipped samples as frozen whole blood, isolated PBMCs, or DNA extracted from either of those sample types. The CDR3 goes from the cysteine to the phenylalanine over 14 residues. This entry keeps only the CDR3 DNA: 42 bases, framed from base 1. The V end loses 4 bases and the J end loses 5 bases, and a stretch of 15 bases separates them. CDR1 and CDR2, looked up from the germline V gene, are SGHDT and YYEEEE. The specimen sequenced was peripheral blood. The TCR sequence derives from an older woman with active or convalescent COVID-19. The rearranged chain carries TRBV5-6 and TRBJ1-2, and possibly TRBD1, on 5 matching bases. The DNA is TGTGCCAGCAGCCTGGACACCGCGGGGTATGGCTACACCTTC. It is translated as CASSLDTAGYGYTF.